This TCR beta chain originates from a study of T cell responses to AZD1222 COVID-19 vaccine. Study-level findings and limits: After two AZD1222 doses, spike-specific TCR breadth and depth rose versus day 0.

Assay: immunoSEQ multiplex PCR; the TCRdb copy retains only in-frame clones and omits some. The sample lists 100,000 to 150,000 clones; 88% were seen once. Details on this clone: The antigen remains undetermined.

The J segment lost 7 bases and the V segment lost 5 bases, leaving 15 bases of the junction unmatched. The CDR3 runs to 17 residues. In germline, CDR1 is MGHRA, CDR2 YSYEKL. The genes are TRBV4-1 and TRBJ1-2; 11 bases are shared with TRBD1. The source of this sequence is an adult in good health. The sample in question was peripheral blood, obtained on day 0 of AZD1222 vaccination. The CDR3 region has the DNA TGCGCCAGCAGCACAGGGACAGGGGGAATAACTCGGGTTGGCTACACCTTC. As protein: CASSTGTGGITRVGYTF.